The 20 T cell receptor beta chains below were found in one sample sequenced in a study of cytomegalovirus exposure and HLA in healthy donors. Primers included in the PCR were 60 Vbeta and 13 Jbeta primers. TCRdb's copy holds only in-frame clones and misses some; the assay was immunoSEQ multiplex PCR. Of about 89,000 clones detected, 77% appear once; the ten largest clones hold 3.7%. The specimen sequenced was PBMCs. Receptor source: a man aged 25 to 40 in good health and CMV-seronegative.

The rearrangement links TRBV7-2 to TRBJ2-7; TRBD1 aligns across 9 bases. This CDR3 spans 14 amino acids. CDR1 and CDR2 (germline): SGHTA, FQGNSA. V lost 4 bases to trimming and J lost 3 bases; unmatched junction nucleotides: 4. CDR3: CASSSGTGFYEQYF. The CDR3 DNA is TGTGCCAGCAGCTCAGGGACAGGGTTCTACGAGCAGTACTTC.

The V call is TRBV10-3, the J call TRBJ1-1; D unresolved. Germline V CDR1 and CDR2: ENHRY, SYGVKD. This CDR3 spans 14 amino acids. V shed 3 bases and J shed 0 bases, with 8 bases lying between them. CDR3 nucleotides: TGTGCCATCAGTGAAACAGAATTGAACACTGAAGCTTTCTTT. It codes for CAISETELNTEAFF.

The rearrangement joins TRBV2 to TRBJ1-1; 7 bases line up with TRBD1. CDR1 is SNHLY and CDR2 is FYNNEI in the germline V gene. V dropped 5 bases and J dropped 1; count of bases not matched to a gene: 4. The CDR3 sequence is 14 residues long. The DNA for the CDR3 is TGTGCCAGCAGTACCAGGGGGGAGAACACTGAAGCTTTCTTT. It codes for CASSTRGENTEAFF.

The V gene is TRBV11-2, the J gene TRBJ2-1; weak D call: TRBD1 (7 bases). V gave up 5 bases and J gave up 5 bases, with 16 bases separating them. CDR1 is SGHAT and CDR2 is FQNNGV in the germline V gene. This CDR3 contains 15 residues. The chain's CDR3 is CASSQGGRGNNEQFF. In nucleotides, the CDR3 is TGTGCCAGCAGCCAGGGGGGTCGGGGAAACAATGAGCAGTTCTTC.

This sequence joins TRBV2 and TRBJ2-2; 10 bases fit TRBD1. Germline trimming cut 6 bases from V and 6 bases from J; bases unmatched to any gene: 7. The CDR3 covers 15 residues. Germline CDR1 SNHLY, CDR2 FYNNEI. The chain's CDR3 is CASRKTGGAAGELFF. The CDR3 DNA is TGTGCCAGCAGAAAGACAGGGGGCGCAGCCGGGGAGCTGTTTTTT.

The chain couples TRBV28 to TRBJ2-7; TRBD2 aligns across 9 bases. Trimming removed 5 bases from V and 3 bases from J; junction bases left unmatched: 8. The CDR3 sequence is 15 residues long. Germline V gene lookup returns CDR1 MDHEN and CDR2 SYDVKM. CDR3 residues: CASSRSGTSYYEQYF. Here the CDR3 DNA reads TGTGCCAGCAGTAGATCCGGGACTAGCTACTACGAGCAGTACTTC.

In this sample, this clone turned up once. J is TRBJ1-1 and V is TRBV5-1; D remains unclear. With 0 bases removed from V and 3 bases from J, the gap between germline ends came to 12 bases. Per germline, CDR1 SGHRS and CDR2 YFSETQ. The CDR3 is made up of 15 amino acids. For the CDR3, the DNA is TGCGCCAGCAGCTTGGGAGACAATCAGGACACTGAAGCTTTCTTT. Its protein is CASSLGDNQDTEAFF. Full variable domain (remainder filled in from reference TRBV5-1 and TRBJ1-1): KAGVTQTPRYLIKTRGQQVTLSCSPISGHRSVSWYQQTPGQGLQFLFEYFSETQRNKGNFPGRFSGRQFSNSRSEMNVSTLELGDSALYLCASSLGDNQDTEAFFGQGTRLTVV.

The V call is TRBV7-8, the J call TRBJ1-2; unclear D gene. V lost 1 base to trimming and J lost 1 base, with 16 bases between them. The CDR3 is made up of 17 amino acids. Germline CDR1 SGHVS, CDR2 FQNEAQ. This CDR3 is CASSLGVKDVVNYGYTF. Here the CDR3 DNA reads TGTGCCAGCAGCTTAGGCGTCAAAGATGTGGTTAACTATGGCTACACCTTC.

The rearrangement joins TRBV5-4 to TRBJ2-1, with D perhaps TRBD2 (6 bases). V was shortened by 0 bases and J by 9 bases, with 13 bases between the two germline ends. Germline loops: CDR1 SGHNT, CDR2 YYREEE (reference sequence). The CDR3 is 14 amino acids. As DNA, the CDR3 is TGTGCCAGCAGCTTGGCGACGGGGGTCGTTGAGCAGTTCTTC. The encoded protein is CASSLATGVVEQFF.

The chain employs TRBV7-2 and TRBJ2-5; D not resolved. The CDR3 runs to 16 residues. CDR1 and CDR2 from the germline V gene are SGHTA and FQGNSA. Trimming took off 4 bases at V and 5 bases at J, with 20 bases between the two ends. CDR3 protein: CASSWPGKAQKETQYF. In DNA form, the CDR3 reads TGTGCCAGCAGCTGGCCGGGTAAAGCACAAAAGGAGACCCAGTACTTC.

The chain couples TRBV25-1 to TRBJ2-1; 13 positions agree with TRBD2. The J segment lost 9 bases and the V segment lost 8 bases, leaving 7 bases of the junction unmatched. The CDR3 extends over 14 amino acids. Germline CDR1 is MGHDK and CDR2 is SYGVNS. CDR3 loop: CASQTSGRATEQFF. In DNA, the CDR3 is TGTGCCAGCCAAACTAGCGGGAGGGCCACTGAGCAGTTCTTC.

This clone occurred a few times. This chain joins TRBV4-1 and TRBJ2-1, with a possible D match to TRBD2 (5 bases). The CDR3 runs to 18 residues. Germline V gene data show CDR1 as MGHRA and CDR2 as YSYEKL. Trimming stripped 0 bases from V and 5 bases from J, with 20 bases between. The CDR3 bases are TGCGCCAGCAGCCAAGAACCGCCTCCGTCAGCGGCCGACAATGAGCAGTTCTTC. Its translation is CASSQEPPPSAADNEQFF.

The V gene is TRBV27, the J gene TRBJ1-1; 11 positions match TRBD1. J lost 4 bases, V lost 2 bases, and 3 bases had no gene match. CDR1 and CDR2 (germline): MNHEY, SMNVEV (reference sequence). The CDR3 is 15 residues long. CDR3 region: CASSLGQGASTEAFF. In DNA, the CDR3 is TGTGCCAGCAGTTTAGGACAGGGGGCTAGCACTGAAGCTTTCTTT.

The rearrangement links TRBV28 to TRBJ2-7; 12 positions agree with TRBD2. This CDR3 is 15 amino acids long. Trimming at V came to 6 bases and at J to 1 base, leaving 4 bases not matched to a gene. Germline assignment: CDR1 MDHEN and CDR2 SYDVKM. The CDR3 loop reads CASSTGTSGSYEQYF. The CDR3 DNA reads TGTGCCAGCAGCACGGGGACTAGCGGGTCCTACGAGCAGTACTTC.

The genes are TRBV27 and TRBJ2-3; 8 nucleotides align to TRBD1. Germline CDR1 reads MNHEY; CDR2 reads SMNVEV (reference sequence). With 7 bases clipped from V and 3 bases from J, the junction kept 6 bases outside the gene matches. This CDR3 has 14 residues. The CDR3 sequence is CASMAGGFTDTQYF. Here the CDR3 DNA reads TGTGCCAGCATGGCAGGGGGCTTTACAGATACGCAGTATTTT.

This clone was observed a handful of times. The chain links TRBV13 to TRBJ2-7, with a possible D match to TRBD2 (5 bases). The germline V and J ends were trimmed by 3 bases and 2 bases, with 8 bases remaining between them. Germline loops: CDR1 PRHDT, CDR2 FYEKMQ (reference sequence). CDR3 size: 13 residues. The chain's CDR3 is CASSFGNTYEQYF. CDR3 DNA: TGTGCCAGCAGCTTCGGGAACACCTACGAGCAGTACTTC.

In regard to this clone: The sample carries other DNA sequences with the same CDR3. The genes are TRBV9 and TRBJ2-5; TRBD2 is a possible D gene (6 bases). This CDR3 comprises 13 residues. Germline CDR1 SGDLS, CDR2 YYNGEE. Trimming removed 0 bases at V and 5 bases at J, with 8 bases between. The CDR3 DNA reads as TGTGCCAGCAGCGTAGCGGGGGAGGAGACCCAGTACTTC. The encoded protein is CASSVAGEETQYF.

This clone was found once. In DNA, the CDR3 is TGTGCCAGCAGTAATCGTAGGACAGGGGCCTCCTACGAGCAGTACTTC. The encoded protein is CASSNRRTGASYEQYF. The chain uses TRBV6-6 and TRBJ2-5, with 9 nucleotides matching TRBD1. The J call may be in error: the DNA end matches TRBJ2-7 better. CDR1 MNHNY and CDR2 SVGAGI come from the germline V gene (reference sequence). The CDR3 runs to 16 residues.

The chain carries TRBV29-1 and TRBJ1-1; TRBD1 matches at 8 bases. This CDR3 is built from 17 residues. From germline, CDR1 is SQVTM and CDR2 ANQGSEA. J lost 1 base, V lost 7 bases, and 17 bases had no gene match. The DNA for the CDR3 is TGCAGCGCCGAAGGCAGCGGACAGGGTTTCGCGAACACTGAAGCTTTCTTT. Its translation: CSAEGSGQGFANTEAFF. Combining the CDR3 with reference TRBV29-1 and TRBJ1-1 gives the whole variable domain SAVISQKPSRDICQRGTSLTIQCQVDSQVTMMFWYRQQPGQSLTLIATANQGSEATYESGFVIDKFPISRPNLTFSTLTVSNMSPEDSSIYLCSAEGSGQGFANTEAFFGQGTRLTVV.

This chain's CDR3 is CASSVGGTGGTAFF. The CDR3 coding sequence is TGTGCCAGCAGCGTAGGGGGGACAGGGGGCACAGCTTTCTTT. The chain joins TRBV9 to TRBJ1-1; 12 positions agree with TRBD1. Germline-derived CDR1 and CDR2 are SGDLS and YYNGEE. V trimming: 0 bases; J trimming: 10 bases; junction bases outside the gene matches: 4. The CDR3 consists of 14 residues.